A selection of T cell receptor beta chains follows, all from one sample in a study of regulatory T cells in long-lasting Graves disease. TCRdb fed the multiplex PCR reads into MiXCR, producing one record per CDR3 protein. The table shows around 460,000 distinct CDR3 sequences, with 13% to 15% occurring only once. These data also featured in a second study, about T cells in Graves' hyperthyroidism and ophthalmopathy.

The sample here was peripheral blood mononuclear cells (PBMCs), taken at new diagnosis, from a patient treated with antithyroid drugs. The receptors were gathered from a woman between 45 and 65 years old with Graves disease. CDR3s include the opening cysteine and the closing phenylalanine or tryptophan. Fields, in order: V gene, CDR3 length, J gene, CDR3 protein.

TRBV6-5,14,TRBJ1-2,CASSYGRTNYGYTF
TRBV6-1,17,TRBJ2-2,CASRMSAGTVNTGELFF
TRBV10-3,15,TRBJ2-7,CATQPRLAGDDEQYF
TRBV9,15,TRBJ2-7,CASSVAGLADYEQYF
TRBV10-3,15,TRBJ2-3,CAISEITDGTDTQYF
TRBV28,16,TRBJ2-5,CASSFLSGTSTKTQYF
TRBV20-1,17,TRBJ2-3,CSARAAVGITSTDTQYF
TRBV12-3/TRBV12-4,13,TRBJ1-2,CASSAANGYGYTF
TRBV7-2,15,TRBJ2-1,CASSFIGVWGNEQFF
TRBV5-1,14,TRBJ2-3,CASSSGSNTDTQYF
TRBV11-2,15,TRBJ2-4,CASSPRRDSTGIQYF
TRBV11-2,15,TRBJ2-2,CASTLQAPNTGELFF
TRBV3-1,15,TRBJ2-1,CARSQDWQGYNEQFF
TRBV19,15,TRBJ2-3,CASSTTSPFPDTQYF
TRBV12-3/TRBV12-4,14,TRBJ2-5,CASSLRGSQETQYF
TRBV28,15,TRBJ2-7,CASTITGTRSYEQYF
TRBV7-7,15,TRBJ2-1,CASSLLAGEVSEQFF
TRBV5-1,16,TRBJ1-4,CASSLEWTATNEKLFF
TRBV5-1,15,TRBJ2-1,CASSLGGAEYNEQFF
TRBV10-3,13,TRBJ1-1,CAIRTQGNTEAFF
TRBV6-1,14,TRBJ2-7,CASSLQASTYEQYF
TRBV28,14,TRBJ1-2,CASSLMQGLYGYTF
TRBV19,14,TRBJ2-2,CASSIRSRTGELFF
TRBV12-3/TRBV12-4,15,TRBJ2-3,CASSPRVGSTDTQYF
TRBV6-1,19,TRBJ2-1,CASRPYGLAGGGTRGEQFF
TRBV5-1,13,TRBJ2-7,CASSLAVSYEQYF
TRBV18,17,TRBJ2-1,CASSPPVTSHSYNEQFF
TRBV29-1,11,TRBJ2-3,CSVQWGDTQYF
TRBV11-2,11,TRBJ2-4,CASSPEDIQYF
TRBV6-1,15,TRBJ2-3,CASSEAGGDTDTQYF
TRBV20-1,17,TRBJ2-3,CSARRGAGVVGTDTQYF
TRBV18,16,TRBJ2-1,CASSPFGTANYNEQFF
TRBV5-1,14,TRBJ2-1,CASSFGDSYNEQFF
TRBV19,13,TRBJ2-3,CASSIQDGDTQYF
TRBV7-9,15,TRBJ2-3,CASSSRAGGTDTQYF
TRBV5-1,15,TRBJ2-2,CASSGSGSEAGELFF